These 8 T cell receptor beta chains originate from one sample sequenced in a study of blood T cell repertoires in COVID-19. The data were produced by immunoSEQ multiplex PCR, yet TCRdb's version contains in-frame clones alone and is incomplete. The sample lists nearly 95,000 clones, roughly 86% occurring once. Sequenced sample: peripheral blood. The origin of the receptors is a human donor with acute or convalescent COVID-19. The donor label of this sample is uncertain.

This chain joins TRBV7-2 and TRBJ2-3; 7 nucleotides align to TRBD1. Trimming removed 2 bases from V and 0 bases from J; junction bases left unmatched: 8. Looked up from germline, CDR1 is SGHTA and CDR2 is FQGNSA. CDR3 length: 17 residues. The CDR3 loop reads CASSLLDRTASTDTQYF. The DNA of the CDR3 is TGTGCCAGCAGCTTATTGGACAGGACCGCTAGCACAGATACGCAGTATTTT. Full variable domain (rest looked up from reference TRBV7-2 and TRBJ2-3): GAGVSQSPSNKVTEKGKDVELRCDPISGHTALYWYRQSLGQGLEFLIYFQGNSAPDKSGLPSDRFSAERTGGSVSTLTIQRTQQEDSAVYLCASSLLDRTASTDTQYFGPGTRLTVL.

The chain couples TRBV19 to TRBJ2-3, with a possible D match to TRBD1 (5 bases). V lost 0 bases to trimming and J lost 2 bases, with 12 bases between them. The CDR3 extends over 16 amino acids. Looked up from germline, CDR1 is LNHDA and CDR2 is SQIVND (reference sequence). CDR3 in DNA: TGTGCCAGTAGTATAGAAGACAGTATCCTCACAGATACGCAGTATTTT. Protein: CASSIEDSILTDTQYF.

CDR3 in DNA: TGTGCCAGCAGTTGGTCGGGTGGCGACTATGGCTACACCTTC. Amino acids: CASSWSGGDYGYTF. This chain connects TRBV27 to TRBJ1-2; D is unresolved. Trimming left V 4 bases short and J 3 bases short, with 12 bases between. CDR3 size: 14 residues. Germline loops: CDR1 MNHEY, CDR2 SMNVEV (reference sequence).

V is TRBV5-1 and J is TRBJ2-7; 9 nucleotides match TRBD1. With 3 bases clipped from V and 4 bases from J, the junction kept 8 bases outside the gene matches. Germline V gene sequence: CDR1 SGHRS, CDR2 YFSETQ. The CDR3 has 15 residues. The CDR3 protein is CASSSGTGRSYEQYF. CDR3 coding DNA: TGCGCCAGCAGCTCCGGGACAGGGAGGTCGTACGAGCAGTACTTC. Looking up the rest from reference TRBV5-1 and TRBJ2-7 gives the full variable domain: KAGVTQTPRYLIKTRGQQVTLSCSPISGHRSVSWYQQTPGQGLQFLFEYFSETQRNKGNFPGRFSGRQFSNSRSEMNVSTLELGDSALYLCASSSGTGRSYEQYFGPGTRLTVT.

The CDR3 region is CSVWTEETQYF. CDR3 DNA: TGCAGCGTCTGGACAGAAGAGACCCAGTACTTC. This chain joins TRBV29-1 and TRBJ2-5, with a tentative D call TRBD1 (6 bases). The CDR3 consists of 11 residues. V lost 6 bases and J 3 bases, leaving 8 bases between the germline ends. The V gene's germline CDR1 is SQVTM and CDR2 ANQGSEA.

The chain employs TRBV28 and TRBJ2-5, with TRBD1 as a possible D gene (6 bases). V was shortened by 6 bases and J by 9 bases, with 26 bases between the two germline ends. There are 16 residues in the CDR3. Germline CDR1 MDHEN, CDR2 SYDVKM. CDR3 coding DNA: TGTGCCAGCAGCAGCCTGGGCCGTGGGTTTAAGGGGGCCCAGTACTTC. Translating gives CASSSLGRGFKGAQYF.

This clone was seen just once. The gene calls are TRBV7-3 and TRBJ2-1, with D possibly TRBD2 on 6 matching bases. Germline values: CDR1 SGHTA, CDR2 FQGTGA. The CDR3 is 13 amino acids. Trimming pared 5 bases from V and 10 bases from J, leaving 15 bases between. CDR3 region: CASSRAGRGEQFF. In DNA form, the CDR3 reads TGTGCCAGCAGCCGCGCCGGCCGGGGGGAGCAGTTCTTC.

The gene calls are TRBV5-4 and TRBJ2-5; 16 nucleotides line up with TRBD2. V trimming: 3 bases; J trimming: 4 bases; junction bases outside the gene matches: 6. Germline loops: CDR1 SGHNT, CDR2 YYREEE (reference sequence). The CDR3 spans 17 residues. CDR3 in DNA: TGTGCCAGCAGCTCCGGGACTAGCGGGGGGGCCTTAGAGACCCAGTACTTC. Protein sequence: CASSSGTSGGALETQYF.